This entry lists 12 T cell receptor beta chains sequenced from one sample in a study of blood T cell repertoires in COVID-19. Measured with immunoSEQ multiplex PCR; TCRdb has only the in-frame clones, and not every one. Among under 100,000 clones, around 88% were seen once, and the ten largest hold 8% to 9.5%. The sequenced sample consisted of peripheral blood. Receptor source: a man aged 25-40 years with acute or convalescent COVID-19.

CDR3 in DNA: TGTGCCAGCAGCTTAGTGGCAGGCCCTATGGGGGAGCTGTTTTTT. Residues: CASSLVAGPMGELFF. This chain uses TRBV11-2 with TRBJ2-2; no clear D gene. The germline V gene has CDR1 SGHAT and CDR2 FQNNGV. The CDR3 contains 15 residues. With 1 base removed from V and 8 bases from J, the gap between germline ends came to 14 bases.

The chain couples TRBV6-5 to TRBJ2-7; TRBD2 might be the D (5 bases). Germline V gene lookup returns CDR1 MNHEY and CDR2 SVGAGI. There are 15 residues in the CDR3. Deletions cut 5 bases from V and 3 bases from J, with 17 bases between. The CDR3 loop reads CASSPQSGALYEQYF. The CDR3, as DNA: TGTGCCAGCAGTCCCCAAAGCGGAGCACTCTACGAGCAGTACTTC.

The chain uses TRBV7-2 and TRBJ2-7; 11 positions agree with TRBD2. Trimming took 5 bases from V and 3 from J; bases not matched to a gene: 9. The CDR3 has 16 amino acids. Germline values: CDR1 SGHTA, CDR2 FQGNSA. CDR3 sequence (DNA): TGTGCCAGCAGCCAAGCGGGACTAGCGGACCTCTACGAGCAGTACTTC. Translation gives CASSQAGLADLYEQYF. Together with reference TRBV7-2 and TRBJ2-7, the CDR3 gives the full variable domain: GAGVSQSPSNKVTEKGKDVELRCDPISGHTALYWYRQSLGQGLEFLIYFQGNSAPDKSGLPSDRFSAERTGGSVSTLTIQRTQQEDSAVYLCASSQAGLADLYEQYFGPGTRLTVT.

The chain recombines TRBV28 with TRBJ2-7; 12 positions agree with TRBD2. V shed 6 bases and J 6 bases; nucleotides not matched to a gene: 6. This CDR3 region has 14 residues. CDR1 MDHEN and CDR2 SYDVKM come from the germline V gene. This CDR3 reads CASRSSGRGLEQYF. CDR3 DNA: TGTGCCAGCAGGTCTAGCGGGAGGGGGCTCGAGCAGTACTTC.

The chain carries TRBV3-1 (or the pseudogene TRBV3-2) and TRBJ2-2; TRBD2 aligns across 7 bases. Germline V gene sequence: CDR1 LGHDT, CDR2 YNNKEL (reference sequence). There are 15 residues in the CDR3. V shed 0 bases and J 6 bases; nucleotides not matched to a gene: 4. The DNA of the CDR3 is TGTGCCAGCAGCCAAGAGAGGGGAGGGGCCGGGGAGCTGTTTTTT. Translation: CASSQERGGAGELFF.

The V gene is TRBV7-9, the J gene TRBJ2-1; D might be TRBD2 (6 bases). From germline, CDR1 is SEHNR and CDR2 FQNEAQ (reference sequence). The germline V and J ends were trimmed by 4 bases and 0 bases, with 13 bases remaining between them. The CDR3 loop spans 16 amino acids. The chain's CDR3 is CASSSLEGGSYNEQFF. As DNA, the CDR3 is TGTGCCAGCAGCTCCCTTGAGGGAGGCTCCTACAATGAGCAGTTCTTC.

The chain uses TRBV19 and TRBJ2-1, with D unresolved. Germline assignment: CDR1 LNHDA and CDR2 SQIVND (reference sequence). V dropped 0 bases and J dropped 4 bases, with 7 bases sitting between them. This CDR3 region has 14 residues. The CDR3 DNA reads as TGTGCCAGTAGTATAGATTCAGTTTACAATGAGCAGTTCTTC. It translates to CASSIDSVYNEQFF.

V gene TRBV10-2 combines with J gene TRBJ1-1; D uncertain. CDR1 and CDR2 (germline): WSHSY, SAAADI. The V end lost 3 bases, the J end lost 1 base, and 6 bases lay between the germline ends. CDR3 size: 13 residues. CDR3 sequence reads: CASSEQTNTEAFF. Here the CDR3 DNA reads TGCGCCAGCAGTGAACAAACGAACACTGAAGCTTTCTTT.

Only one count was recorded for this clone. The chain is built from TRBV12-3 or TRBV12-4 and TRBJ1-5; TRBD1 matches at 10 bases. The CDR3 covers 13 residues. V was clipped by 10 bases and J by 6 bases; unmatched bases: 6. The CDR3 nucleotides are TGTGCCACCCAGGGACAGGGGACTCAGCCCCAGCATTTT. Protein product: CATQGQGTQPQHF.

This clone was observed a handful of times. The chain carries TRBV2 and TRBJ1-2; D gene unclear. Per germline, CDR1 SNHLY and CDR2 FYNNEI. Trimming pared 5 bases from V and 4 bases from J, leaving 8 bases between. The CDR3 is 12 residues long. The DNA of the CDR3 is TGTGCCAGCAGTCGGGAGGCCTATGGCTACACCTTC. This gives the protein CASSREAYGYTF.

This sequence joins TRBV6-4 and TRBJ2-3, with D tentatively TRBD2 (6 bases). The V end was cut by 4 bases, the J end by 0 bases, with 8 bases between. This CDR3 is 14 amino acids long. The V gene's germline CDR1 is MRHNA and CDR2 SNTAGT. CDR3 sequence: CASSAGLSTDTQYF. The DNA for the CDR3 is TGTGCCAGCAGTGCCGGACTAAGCACAGATACGCAGTATTTT.

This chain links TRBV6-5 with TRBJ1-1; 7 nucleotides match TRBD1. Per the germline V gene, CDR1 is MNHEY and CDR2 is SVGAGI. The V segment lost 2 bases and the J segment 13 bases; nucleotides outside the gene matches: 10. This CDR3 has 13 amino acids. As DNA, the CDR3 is TGTGCCAGCAGTTACAGTGTTAGGGGGCTGGGTTTCTTT. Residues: CASSYSVRGLGFF.